One T cell receptor beta chain is described in this entry. Germline V gene lookup returns CDR1 KGHSH and CDR2 LQKENI. The CDR3 totals 16 residues. V was trimmed by 3 bases and J by 3 bases, leaving 15 bases between them. These data belong to a study of response to subunit inactivated influenza vaccine. MiXCR, run by TCRdb on the RT-PCR reads, gives a single entry per CDR3 protein. In the table there are approximately 500,000 distinct CDR3 sequences, approximately 24% of which are singletons. The sample was also linked to a second study, of T cells expressing NK-cell markers. This second study says: Making the TCR beta cDNA relied on 5'RACE template switching with UMIs. Serological testing identified most of the eight sequenced donors as HCMV-seropositive and one as seronegative. Expanded NKG2C+ T cell clones were not confirmed as HCMV-specific.

The source is a man between 45 and 60 years old who received an inactivated influenza vaccine. The chain is built from TRBV18 and TRBJ1-5; the D gene is possibly TRBD1 (6 bases). This specimen was CD4+ T cells sorted from PBMCs, taken roughly 12 days after vaccination. In DNA form, the CDR3 reads TGTGCCAGCTCACCCGGATCGGGACATTCCAATCAGCCCCAGCATTTT. Translation gives CASSPGSGHSNQPQHF.